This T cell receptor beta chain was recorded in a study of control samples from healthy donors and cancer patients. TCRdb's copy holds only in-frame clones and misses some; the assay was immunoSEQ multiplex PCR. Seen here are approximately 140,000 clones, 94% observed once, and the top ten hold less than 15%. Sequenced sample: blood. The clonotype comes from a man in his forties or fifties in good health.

The CDR3 nucleotides are TGTGCCGCGGCCTCTTCATACAATGAGCAGTTCTTC. As protein: CAAASSYNEQFF. The gene calls are TRBV10-3 and TRBJ2-1; no firm D call. Germline V gene lookup returns CDR1 ENHRY and CDR2 SYGVKD. The V gene lost 11 bases and the J gene lost 4 bases, with 12 bases spanning the gap. The CDR3 has 12 residues.